This T cell receptor beta chain was documented in a study of blood T cell repertoires in COVID-19. Across the whole study: Samples came from the United States, Italy and Spain, spanning acute and convalescent COVID-19. Sample material is recorded as cDNA or gDNA derived from T cells, B-cell-depleted T cells, or PBMCs.

This CDR3 contains 16 residues. V dropped 4 bases and J dropped 0; count of bases not matched to a gene: 9. CDR1 is SGHNT and CDR2 is YYREEE in the germline V gene (reference sequence). In the source study's methods: Researchers report that nucleated cell counts were estimated from reference gene primer amplification. The assay was immunoSEQ multiplex PCR, and TCRdb's table has in-frame clones only and misses some. D and trimming come from the DNA, and the V and J calls and clone size come from that table. Among more than 150,000 clones listed, over 70% were seen once. The origin of this receptor is a man between 60 and 75 years old with acute or convalescent COVID-19. The sample consisted of peripheral blood. This sequence joins TRBV5-4 and TRBJ2-7, with TRBD2 matching 8 bases. The CDR3 region has the DNA TGTGCCAGCAGCCCGGGAGGGTCGGCGGGCTCCTACGAGCAGTACTTC. Translated: CASSPGGSAGSYEQYF.